This TCR beta chain was identified during a study of blood T cell repertoires in COVID-19. As for the study in general: Donors in the United States, Italy and Spain gave samples during acute or convalescent COVID-19. PBMCs, B-cell-depleted T cells, or T cells were the source of the cDNA or gDNA that made up the material.

Sequencing used immunoSEQ multiplex PCR; TCRdb keeps in-frame clones, though not all of them. The data show about 140,000 clones, with roughly 80% seen just once and roughly 9% held by the top ten. V dropped 2 bases and J dropped 4 bases, with 9 bases sitting between them. Germline lookup yields CDR1 MNHEY and CDR2 SVGAGI. There are 15 residues in the CDR3. This sequence joins TRBV6-5 and TRBJ1-6, with unresolved D. The receptor comes from a woman in her forties or fifties with active or convalescent COVID-19. Sequenced input: peripheral blood. CDR3 DNA sequence: TGTGCCAGCAGTTACGACGGCAGGTATAATTCACCCCTCCACTTT. Protein sequence: CASSYDGRYNSPLHF.